Presented here are 20 T cell receptor beta chains from one specimen sequenced in a study of OX40 agonist ivuxolimab in advanced cancers. Using immunoSEQ multiplex PCR, the repertoire was profiled, and TCRdb retains in-frame clones only, with some absent. Here the sample spans 45,000 to 55,000 clones, roughly 94% being singletons. Sequencing used CD4+ or CD8+ T cells sorted from blood, obtained in a trial of the OX40 agonist ivuxolimab. Receptors originate from an adult with an advanced solid tumor such as melanoma, head and neck, liver or kidney cancer.

The chain links TRBV7-9 to TRBJ2-1; D is uncertain. V lost 5 bases to trimming and J lost 8 bases, with 13 bases between them. CDR1 is SEHNR, CDR2 FQNEAQ, per germline (reference sequence). The CDR3 is 13 residues long. This chain's CDR3 is CASSVPLLHEQFF. The CDR3 coding sequence is TGTGCCAGCAGCGTCCCTCTTCTCCATGAGCAGTTCTTC.

V usage is TRBV19 and J usage is TRBJ1-1; no reliable D call. This CDR3 spans 12 amino acids. Per the germline V gene, CDR1 is LNHDA and CDR2 is SQIVND (reference sequence). Trimming took 3 bases from V and 9 from J, leaving 11 bases between them. The CDR3 DNA sequence: TGTGCCAGTAGTATTGGTGCAGCTAAAGCTTTCTTT. It is translated as CASSIGAAKAFF.

The chain recombines TRBV29-1 with TRBJ1-1, with unresolved D. Germline values: CDR1 SQVTM, CDR2 ANQGSEA. V was pared by 7 bases and J by 0 bases, with 12 bases between. The CDR3 contains 13 residues. The CDR3 DNA reads TGCAGCGCCCTGGGTGGTATGAACACTGAAGCTTTCTTT. As protein: CSALGGMNTEAFF. The full variable domain, in which reference TRBV29-1 and TRBJ1-1 provide the parts outside the CDR3, is SAVISQKPSRDICQRGTSLTIQCQVDSQVTMMFWYRQQPGQSLTLIATANQGSEATYESGFVIDKFPISRPNLTFSTLTVSNMSPEDSSIYLCSALGGMNTEAFFGQGTRLTVV.

The chain is built from TRBV13 and TRBJ2-3; D unclear. The CDR3 extends over 16 amino acids. Germline CDR1 reads PRHDT; CDR2 reads FYEKMQ (reference sequence). Trimming removed 3 bases at V and 2 bases at J, with 15 bases between. The CDR3 nucleotides read TGTGCCAGCAGCTTGTTCTCACAGACGAACACAGATACGCAGTATTTT. Amino acid sequence: CASSLFSQTNTDTQYF.

This chain joins TRBV30 and TRBJ1-6; 11 bases match TRBD1. Unmatched junction bases numbered 8, after V lost 5 bases and J lost 8 bases. CDR1 is GTSNPN, CDR2 SVGIG, per germline (reference sequence). The CDR3 runs 15 residues. CDR3 sequence (DNA): TGTGCCTGGGGGACAGGGGGTATATTGGATTCACCCCTCCACTTT. Protein sequence: CAWGTGGILDSPLHF.

The gene calls are TRBV4-1 and TRBJ1-2; possibly TRBD1 for D (5 bases). Trimming left V 0 bases short and J 4 bases short, with 12 bases between. This CDR3 is built from 15 residues. Germline assignment: CDR1 MGHRA and CDR2 YSYEKL. This CDR3 reads CASSQDVTGLYGYTF. Here the CDR3 DNA reads TGCGCCAGCAGCCAAGATGTAACAGGCCTCTATGGCTACACCTTC.

The rearrangement links TRBV27 to TRBJ2-5, with D possibly TRBD1 on 5 matching bases. Germline V CDR1 and CDR2: MNHEY, SMNVEV (reference sequence). The V end lost 0 bases, the J end lost 3 bases, and 8 bases lay between the germline ends. The CDR3 contains 14 residues. The CDR3 DNA is TGTGCCAGCAGTTTATCGGGCAGGGAAGAGACCCAGTACTTC. It encodes CASSLSGREETQYF.

The chain joins TRBV29-1 to TRBJ2-6, with D unclear. Trimming removed 6 bases at V and 6 bases at J, with 6 bases between. The CDR3 runs to 11 residues. Germline CDR1 SQVTM, CDR2 ANQGSEA. The CDR3 is CSVVQANVLTF. Here the CDR3 DNA reads TGCAGCGTCGTCCAGGCCAACGTCCTGACTTTC.

In this sample, this clone turned up once. J is TRBJ2-7 and V is TRBV27; 8 bases agree with TRBD2. The CDR3 has 15 amino acids. Germline V gives CDR1 MNHEY, CDR2 SMNVEV (reference sequence). The V segment lost 6 bases and the J segment 0 bases; nucleotides outside the gene matches: 7. The CDR3 region has the DNA TGTGCCAGCAGGTTGCTAGCGGGCCGCTCCTACGAGCAGTACTTC. Amino acids: CASRLLAGRSYEQYF.

This clone was detected once. The chain employs TRBV27 and TRBJ2-5; 12 positions match TRBD2. This CDR3 spans 15 amino acids. J lost 7 bases, V lost 3 bases, and 6 bases had no gene match. The germline V gene encodes CDR1 MNHEY and CDR2 SMNVEV (reference sequence). CDR3: CASSLTSGSSGTQYF. The CDR3 coding sequence is TGTGCCAGCAGTTTGACTAGCGGGAGCTCCGGGACCCAGTACTTC.

Written as DNA, the CDR3 is TGTGCCTGGAGTAGGGACTTCTCCTACGAGCAGTACTTC. Protein sequence: CAWSRDFSYEQYF. The gene calls are TRBV30 and TRBJ2-7; a weak D match, TRBD2 (6 bases). Germline CDR1 is GTSNPN and CDR2 is SVGIG (reference sequence). V was cut by 2 bases and J by 0 bases, with 8 bases left in between. The length of the CDR3 is 13 residues.

The chain has TRBV15 and TRBJ2-3; perhaps TRBD2 as D (6 bases). There are 18 residues in the CDR3. Trimming took 0 bases from V and 4 from J, leaving 20 bases between them. Germline assignment: CDR1 LNHNV and CDR2 YYDKDF (reference sequence). The CDR3: CATSRERFSGSGADTQYF. In DNA form, the CDR3 reads TGTGCCACCAGCAGAGAGAGATTTAGTGGTTCGGGGGCAGATACGCAGTATTTT. Together with reference TRBV15 and TRBJ2-3, the CDR3 gives the full variable domain: DAMVIQNPRYQVTQFGKPVTLSCSQTLNHNVMYWYQQKSSQAPKLLFHYYDKDFNNEADTPDNFQSRRPNTSFCFLDIRSPGLGDTAMYLCATSRERFSGSGADTQYFGPGTRLTVL.

This chain uses TRBV7-3 with TRBJ2-1, with 7 bases fitting TRBD1. Germline CDR1 SGHTA, CDR2 FQGTGA. The V segment lost 2 bases and the J segment 5 bases; nucleotides outside the gene matches: 3. The CDR3 contains 14 residues. The CDR3 sequence: CASSLGTADNEQFF. The CDR3 nucleotides read TGTGCCAGCAGCTTAGGGACAGCAGACAATGAGCAGTTCTTC.

For the CDR3, the DNA is TGTGCCAGCAGTGAAGCGCTTCGATTTGGGGGAAACTATGGCTACACCTTC. It specifies CASSEALRFGGNYGYTF. The chain recombines TRBV6-1 with TRBJ1-2; D perhaps matches TRBD1 (5 bases). Trimming cost V 0 bases and J 2 bases, with 16 bases left between them. CDR1 is MNHNS, CDR2 SASEGT, per germline. This CDR3 has 17 residues.

This clone is a singleton in its sample. The V gene is TRBV7-9, the J gene TRBJ1-4; 8 bases line up with TRBD1. The CDR3 contains 15 residues. Germline values: CDR1 SEHNR, CDR2 FQNEAQ (reference sequence). V lost 5 bases, J lost 6 bases, and 8 bases stayed unmatched. In DNA, the CDR3 is TGTGCCAGCAGCCTAAGGACAGGGATGGATGAAAAACTGTTTTTT. Translated: CASSLRTGMDEKLFF.

The chain links TRBV5-1 to TRBJ2-5; D gene unclear. Germline values: CDR1 SGHRS, CDR2 YFSETQ. The CDR3 spans 14 residues. Trimming stripped 1 base from V and 3 bases from J, with 10 bases between. The CDR3 spells CASSLLGNKETQYF. CDR3 bases: TGCGCCAGCAGCTTGTTGGGGAACAAAGAGACCCAGTACTTC.

This chain connects TRBV28 to TRBJ1-1; D unclear. CDR1 and CDR2 from the germline V gene are MDHEN and SYDVKM. This CDR3 is built from 13 residues. The germline V and J ends were trimmed by 2 bases and 2 bases, with 6 bases remaining between them. This CDR3 is CASSLVANTEAFF. The CDR3 coding sequence is TGTGCCAGCAGTTTAGTAGCCAACACTGAAGCTTTCTTT.

A word on this clone: This is likely a read error, given that the CDR3 carries no conserved phenylalanine or tryptophan at its end. The chain joins TRBV4-1 to TRBJ1-1; possible D gene TRBD1, 5 bases. CDR1 is MGHRA and CDR2 is YSYEKL in the germline V gene. Deletions cut 4 bases from V and 1 base from J, with 13 bases between. The CDR3 sequence is 15 residues long. CDR3 nucleotide sequence: TGCGCCAGCAGCCGCATTTTGACAGCGAACACTGAAGCTTTCCTT. Amino acid sequence: CASSRILTANTEAFL.

The gene calls are TRBV2 and TRBJ2-2; tentatively, D is TRBD1 (5 bases). Germline values: CDR1 SNHLY, CDR2 FYNNEI. The CDR3 runs 13 residues. The V end was cut by 6 bases, the J end by 7 bases, with 12 bases between. The CDR3 DNA is TGTGCCAGCAGCCCCAGGGCGAACGGGGAGCTGTTTTTT. Protein: CASSPRANGELFF.

DNA for the CDR3: TGTGCCAGCAGTTTAGCCCAGGGGGCCTGGGAGACCCAGTACTTC. Encoded protein: CASSLAQGAWETQYF. The rearrangement joins TRBV28 to TRBJ2-5; 8 bases are shared with TRBD1. In germline, CDR1 is MDHEN, CDR2 SYDVKM. Trimming removed 2 bases from V and 5 bases from J; junction bases left unmatched: 7. The CDR3 length is 15 residues.